Listed here are 30 T cell receptor beta chains from one sample, sequenced in a study of blood T cell repertoires in COVID-19. Assay: immunoSEQ multiplex PCR; the TCRdb copy retains only in-frame clones and omits some. Among about 180,000 clones listed, just over 85% were seen once. The sequencing sample was made of peripheral blood. Source of these receptors: a man aged 45 to 65 with active or convalescent COVID-19.

Remarks on this clone: Its ends do not fully match the called genes, so a read error is possible. The V gene is TRBV7-6, the J gene TRBJ2-2; D is unresolved. Germline V gene data show CDR1 as SGHVS and CDR2 as FNYEAQ. The CDR3 contains 14 residues. The CDR3 bases are TGTGCCAGCAGCTTACAAGCGAATACCGGGGAGCTGTTTTTT. Protein: CASSLQANTGELFF.

The chain recombines TRBV5-1 with TRBJ2-7; 10 bases match TRBD2. Germline V gene sequence: CDR1 SGHRS, CDR2 YFSETQ. J gave up 2 bases and V 4 bases, and 12 bases lay outside the gene matches. The CDR3 is 17 amino acids. In DNA, the CDR3 is TGCGCCAGCAGCCAGTCTAGCGGGAGCCTACATACCTACGAGCAGTACTTC. Its protein is CASSQSSGSLHTYEQYF. The full variable domain, completed using reference TRBV5-1 and TRBJ2-7, is KAGVTQTPRYLIKTRGQQVTLSCSPISGHRSVSWYQQTPGQGLQFLFEYFSETQRNKGNFPGRFSGRQFSNSRSEMNVSTLELGDSALYLCASSQSSGSLHTYEQYFGPGTRLTVT.

This clone was counted a single time. J is TRBJ2-1 and V is TRBV7-3; perhaps TRBD1 as D (6 bases). CDR3 size: 16 residues. The germline gives CDR1 SGHTA, CDR2 FQGTGA. The V gene lost 5 bases and the J gene lost 0 bases, with 14 bases spanning the gap. The CDR3 region is CASSRYQGNSYNEQFF. In DNA form, the CDR3 reads TGTGCCAGCAGCCGCTATCAGGGGAACTCCTACAATGAGCAGTTCTTC.

V usage is TRBV2 and J usage is TRBJ1-2, with 7 positions matching TRBD1. This CDR3 is 14 amino acids long. In germline, CDR1 is SNHLY, CDR2 FYNNEI. The ends lost 1 base at V and 2 bases at J; junction bases unmatched: 1. The CDR3 DNA is TGTGCCAGCAGTGAAGACAGGGGCAACTATGGCTACACCTTC. It codes for CASSEDRGNYGYTF.

V gene TRBV28 combines with J gene TRBJ2-5; possible D gene TRBD2, 6 bases. This CDR3 comprises 13 residues. From germline, CDR1 is MDHEN and CDR2 SYDVKM. Trimming removed 2 bases from V and 7 bases from J, with 11 bases in between. In DNA, the CDR3 is TGTGCCAGCAGTTTAGGAGGGGAAGGGACCCAGTACTTC. This sequence encodes CASSLGGEGTQYF. The whole variable domain, filled in from reference TRBV28 and TRBJ2-5, reads DVKVTQSSRYLVKRTGEKVFLECVQDMDHENMFWYRQDPGLGLRLIYFSYDVKMKEKGDIPEGYSVSREKKERFSLILESASTNQTSMYLCASSLGGEGTQYFGPGTRLLVL.

This clone was seen a single time. The V and J genes are TRBV24-1 and TRBJ2-1; D ambiguous. V was shortened by 2 bases and J by 7 bases, with 8 bases between the two germline ends. The germline CDR1 and CDR2 sequences are KGHDR and SFDVKD. CDR3 length equals 13 residues. The CDR3 reads CATSDSTQNEQFF. The CDR3 bases are TGTGCCACCAGTGATTCGACTCAAAATGAGCAGTTCTTC.

Many counts were recorded for this clone. This chain connects TRBV7-2 to TRBJ2-5; 9 bases agree with TRBD2. Germline CDR1 and CDR2: SGHTA and FQGNSA. The CDR3 loop spans 16 amino acids. V dropped 3 bases and J dropped 4; count of bases not matched to a gene: 9. CDR3 DNA: TGTGCCAGCAGCTTGGAGACTAGCGGATCGGGAGAGACCCAGTACTTC. It yields the protein CASSLETSGSGETQYF. Variable domain in full (rest from reference TRBV7-2 and TRBJ2-5): GAGVSQSPSNKVTEKGKDVELRCDPISGHTALYWYRQSLGQGLEFLIYFQGNSAPDKSGLPSDRFSAERTGGSVSTLTIQRTQQEDSAVYLCASSLETSGSGETQYFGPGTRLLVL.

The chain couples TRBV19 to TRBJ2-3, with 14 bases lining up with TRBD2. The CDR3 is 15 amino acids. Germline loops: CDR1 LNHDA, CDR2 SQIVND (reference sequence). Trimming removed 5 bases from V and 6 bases from J; junction bases left unmatched: 4. The CDR3 DNA sequence: TGTGCCAGTAGTGCGGGACTAGCGGGAGCTGATACGCAGTATTTT. Translated, it gives CASSAGLAGADTQYF.

The genes are TRBV19 and TRBJ1-1, with unresolved D. Germline V lookup: CDR1 LNHDA, CDR2 SQIVND (reference sequence). The CDR3 covers 14 residues. V was cut by 2 bases and J by 4 bases, with 11 bases left in between. DNA for the CDR3: TGTGCCAGTAGTATAAGACAAAAAGTCACTGAAGCTTTCTTT. Its translation is CASSIRQKVTEAFF.

The J gene is TRBJ2-7, the V gene TRBV4-1; D call uncertain. V was cut by 0 bases and J by 6 bases, with 9 bases left in between. The CDR3 covers 13 residues. Germline CDR1 and CDR2: MGHRA and YSYEKL. The CDR3 is CASSQDRTGEQYF. CDR3 DNA sequence: TGCGCCAGCAGCCAAGACAGAACGGGCGAGCAGTACTTC.

This rearrangement joins TRBV28 to TRBJ1-2; 8 bases align to TRBD1. The CDR3 sequence is 15 residues long. Per the germline V gene, CDR1 is MDHEN and CDR2 is SYDVKM. Trimming cost V 3 bases and J 6 bases; bases outside gene matches: 9. For the CDR3, the DNA is TGTGCCAGCAGTTTGAAGGACAGGGCTCTCGATGGCTACACCTTC. Protein: CASSLKDRALDGYTF.

The count of this clone is one. The chain recombines TRBV15 with TRBJ2-1, with D unresolved. This CDR3 comprises 15 residues. Deletions cut 2 bases from V and 8 bases from J, with 16 bases between. Germline CDR1 reads LNHNV; CDR2 reads YYDKDF (reference sequence). In nucleotides, the CDR3 is TGTGCCACCAGCAGAAGCCTGATATTAGAGGATGAGCAGTTCTTC. Amino acids: CATSRSLILEDEQFF.

For this clone: The sample carries other DNA sequences with the same CDR3. The chain employs TRBV7-3 and TRBJ1-2; 8 nucleotides line up with TRBD1. The CDR3 covers 13 residues. Germline CDR1 reads SGHTA; CDR2 reads FQGTGA. V dropped 5 bases and J dropped 6; count of bases not matched to a gene: 5. CDR3 sequence (DNA): TGTGCCAGCAGCCTCGGGACAGGAGATGGCTACACCTTC. Its protein is CASSLGTGDGYTF.

This clone was found once. This rearrangement joins TRBV6-5 to TRBJ2-1; TRBD1 agrees at 7 bases. The junction had 6 bases not matched to a gene; V was cut back by 0 bases and J by 4 bases. CDR1 is MNHEY and CDR2 is SVGAGI in the germline V gene. The length of the CDR3 is 16 residues. The CDR3, as DNA: TGTGCCAGCAGTTACTCGACTGGGACAGCTTACAATGAGCAGTTCTTC. Amino acids: CASSYSTGTAYNEQFF.

This chain links TRBV18 with TRBJ2-7; 10 nucleotides align to TRBD2. Trimming removed 3 bases from V and 3 bases from J; junction bases left unmatched: 2. The germline CDR1 and CDR2 sequences are KGHSH and LQKENI. This CDR3 has 14 residues. CDR3 nucleotide sequence: TGTGCCAGCTCACCTTGGACTAGCGGCTACGAGCAGTACTTC. It translates to CASSPWTSGYEQYF.

J is TRBJ2-3 and V is TRBV27, with TRBD2 identical over 8 bases. The CDR3 length is 16 residues. V gave up 7 bases and J gave up 0 bases; unmatched junction bases: 9. CDR1 MNHEY and CDR2 SMNVEV come from the germline V gene (reference sequence). The CDR3 nucleotides are TGTGCCAGCAAACCCGGGGGGGGACGCAGCACAGATACGCAGTATTTT. It specifies CASKPGGGRSTDTQYF.

The V call is TRBV14, the J call TRBJ1-1, with a tentative D call TRBD1 (6 bases). This CDR3 spans 13 amino acids. Germline V lookup: CDR1 SGHDN, CDR2 FVKESK. V was trimmed by 1 base and J by 5 bases, leaving 8 bases between them. CDR3 sequence (DNA): TGTGCCAGCAGCCAAGCAAGGGGGACTGAAGCTTTCTTT. Translated: CASSQARGTEAFF.

The rearrangement uses TRBV28 and TRBJ1-2, with 9 bases identical to TRBD1. Germline CDR1 and CDR2: MDHEN and SYDVKM. There are 18 residues in the CDR3. The V segment lost 5 bases and the J segment 3 bases; nucleotides outside the gene matches: 16. The CDR3 nucleotides read TGTGCCAGCAGTCCGCCCGGGACAGGGATTTCCGGAGACTATGGCTACACCTTC. Its translation is CASSPPGTGISGDYGYTF.

The chain is built from TRBV19 and TRBJ2-1; 10 bases are shared with TRBD2. With V trimmed by 6 bases and J by 9 bases, 11 bases remained unmatched. The CDR3 extends over 15 amino acids. From germline, CDR1 is LNHDA and CDR2 SQIVND (reference sequence). The DNA of the CDR3 is TGTGCCAGTAGATTAGCGGGAGGTCCAGGGGTTGAGCAGTTCTTC. Its protein product is CASRLAGGPGVEQFF.

The sample holds a few counts of this clone. The chain combines TRBV5-1 with TRBJ1-2, with D possibly TRBD1 on 5 matching bases. CDR3 size: 15 residues. The V end was cut by 4 bases, the J end by 4 bases, with 17 bases between. CDR1 SGHRS and CDR2 YFSETQ come from the germline V gene. CDR3 residues: CASSQDGEGVYGYTF. The CDR3 region has the DNA TGCGCCAGCAGCCAGGATGGGGAAGGGGTCTATGGCTACACCTTC.

This chain uses TRBV5-4 with TRBJ1-4; TRBD1 matches at 7 bases. Germline trimming cut 0 bases from V and 7 bases from J; bases unmatched to any gene: 3. Germline V CDR1 and CDR2: SGHNT, YYREEE (reference sequence). The CDR3 consists of 14 residues. CDR3 coding DNA: TGTGCCAGCAGCTTGGGAGGGGGCGGTGAAAAACTGTTTTTT. It yields the protein CASSLGGGGEKLFF. The whole variable domain, filled in from reference TRBV5-4 and TRBJ1-4, reads ETGVTQSPTHLIKTRGQQVTLRCSSQSGHNTVSWYQQALGQGPQFIFQYYREEENGRGNFPPRFSGLQFPNYSSELNVNALELDDSALYLCASSLGGGGEKLFFGSGTQLSVL.

This clone turned up a few times. This chain links TRBV4-1 with TRBJ1-1; D is unclear. CDR1 and CDR2 from the germline V gene are MGHRA and YSYEKL. Between the trimmed V and J ends, which lost 0 bases and 7 bases, there was a span of 15 bases. CDR3 size: 15 residues. CDR3 loop: CASSQEGGSQVEAFF. The CDR3 DNA sequence: TGCGCCAGCAGCCAAGAGGGAGGGAGTCAAGTTGAAGCTTTCTTT.

V is TRBV30 and J is TRBJ2-7; 8 bases fit TRBD2. The CDR3 has 14 residues. V lost 3 bases, J lost 4 bases, and 8 bases stayed unmatched. Germline CDR1 reads GTSNPN; CDR2 reads SVGIG (reference sequence). CDR3 residues: CAWRLAAGMYEQYF. CDR3 sequence (DNA): TGTGCCTGGAGACTAGCGGCAGGAATGTACGAGCAGTACTTC.

The J gene is TRBJ2-5, the V gene TRBV2; D remains ambiguous. Per germline, CDR1 SNHLY and CDR2 FYNNEI. Trimming removed 4 bases from V and 0 bases from J, with 9 bases in between. The CDR3 extends over 14 amino acids. This CDR3 is CASSAAEYQETQYF. In DNA form, the CDR3 reads TGTGCCAGCAGTGCAGCCGAGTACCAAGAGACCCAGTACTTC.

The chain combines TRBV3-1 (or the pseudogene TRBV3-2) with TRBJ1-5; D unresolved. The length of the CDR3 is 19 residues. Trimming took 0 bases from V and 0 from J, leaving 18 bases between them. The V gene's germline CDR1 is LGHDT and CDR2 YNNKEL (reference sequence). The CDR3 spells CASSQDFRERFYSNQPQHF. The CDR3 DNA reads as TGTGCCAGCAGCCAAGATTTTCGGGAGAGATTCTATAGCAATCAGCCCCAGCATTTT.

With regard to this clone: A junction end diverges from the germline sequence, so it may reflect a read error. The same CDR3 is also encoded by other DNA sequences in this sample. The chain recombines TRBV5-4 with TRBJ1-1, with D unresolved. This CDR3 spans 13 amino acids. In germline, CDR1 is SGHNT, CDR2 YYREEE (reference sequence). The CDR3 region is CASSFGLNTEAFF. The CDR3 nucleotides read TGTGCCAGCAGCTTTGGGCTGAACACTGAAGCTTTTTTT.

This clone was recorded once. This chain uses TRBV19 with TRBJ2-2; 8 bases map to TRBD1. The CDR3 contains 16 residues. V shed 4 bases and J 7 bases; nucleotides not matched to a gene: 11. Germline loops: CDR1 LNHDA, CDR2 SQIVND (reference sequence). CDR3 region: CASSTRQGMMGGELFF. CDR3 nucleotide sequence: TGTGCCAGTAGTACGCGACAGGGGATGATGGGCGGGGAGCTGTTTTTT.

This clone was observed once. This sequence joins TRBV7-3 and TRBJ2-1; TRBD2 matches at 9 bases. CDR1 and CDR2 from the germline V gene are SGHTA and FQGTGA. The CDR3 has 15 residues. V was clipped by 1 base and J by 8 bases; unmatched bases: 6. CDR3 in amino acids: CASSLIGTSTDEQFF. The CDR3 DNA follows: TGTGCCAGCAGCTTAATAGGGACTAGCACGGATGAGCAGTTCTTC.

This chain joins TRBV11-2 and TRBJ1-4, with D possibly being TRBD1 (6 bases). The CDR3 totals 17 residues. V was shortened by 1 base and J by 0 bases, with 12 bases between the two germline ends. Germline V gene sequence: CDR1 SGHAT, CDR2 FQNNGV. CDR3 bases: TGTGCCAGCAGCTTAGCAGGGGCCGGGGCAACTAATGAAAAACTGTTTTTT. Protein: CASSLAGAGATNEKLFF.

The V gene is TRBV19, the J gene TRBJ1-4, with D unclear. Germline CDR1 LNHDA, CDR2 SQIVND (reference sequence). The CDR3 loop spans 15 amino acids. The germline V and J ends were trimmed by 6 bases and 8 bases, with 19 bases remaining between them. The CDR3 bases are TGTGCCAGTAGACTGCCTGGTAGTGTTGTCGAAAAACTGTTTTTT. It encodes CASRLPGSVVEKLFF.